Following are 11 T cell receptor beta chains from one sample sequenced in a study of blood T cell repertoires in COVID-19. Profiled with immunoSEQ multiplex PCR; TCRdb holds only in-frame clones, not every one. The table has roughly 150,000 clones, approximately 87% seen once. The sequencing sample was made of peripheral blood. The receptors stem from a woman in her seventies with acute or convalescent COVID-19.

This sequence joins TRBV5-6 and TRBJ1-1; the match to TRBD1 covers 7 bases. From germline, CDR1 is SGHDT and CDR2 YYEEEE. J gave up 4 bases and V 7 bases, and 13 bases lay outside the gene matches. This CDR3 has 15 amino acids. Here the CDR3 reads CASERRGRLGTEAFF. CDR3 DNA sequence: TGTGCCAGCGAGCGGAGGGGGCGATTAGGCACTGAAGCTTTCTTT.

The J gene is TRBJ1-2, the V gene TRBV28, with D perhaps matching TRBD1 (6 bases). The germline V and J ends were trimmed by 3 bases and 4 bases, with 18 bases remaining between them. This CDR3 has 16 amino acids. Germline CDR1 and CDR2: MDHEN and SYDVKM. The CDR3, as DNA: TGTGCCAGCAGTTTTGGCGGGGGCGCCTTTGGCTATGGCTACACCTTC. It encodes CASSFGGGAFGYGYTF.

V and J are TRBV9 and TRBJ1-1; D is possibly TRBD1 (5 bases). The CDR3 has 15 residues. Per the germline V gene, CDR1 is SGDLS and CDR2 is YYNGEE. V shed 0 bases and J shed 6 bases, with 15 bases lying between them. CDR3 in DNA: TGTGCCAGCAGCGTAGGGGTGGGGCCAGTCGCTGAAGCTTTCTTT. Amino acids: CASSVGVGPVAEAFF.

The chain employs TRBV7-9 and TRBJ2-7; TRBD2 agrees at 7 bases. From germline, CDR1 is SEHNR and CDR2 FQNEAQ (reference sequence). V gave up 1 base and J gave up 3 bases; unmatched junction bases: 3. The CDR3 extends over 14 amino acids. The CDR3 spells CASSLEGGVYEQYF. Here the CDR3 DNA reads TGTGCCAGCAGCTTAGAGGGAGGGGTCTACGAGCAGTACTTC.

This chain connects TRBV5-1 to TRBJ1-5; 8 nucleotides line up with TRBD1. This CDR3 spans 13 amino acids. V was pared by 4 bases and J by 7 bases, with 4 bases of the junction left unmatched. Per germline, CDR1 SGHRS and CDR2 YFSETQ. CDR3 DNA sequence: TGCGCCAGCAGCGGCACAGGGGGGCAGCCCCAGCATTTT. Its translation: CASSGTGGQPQHF.

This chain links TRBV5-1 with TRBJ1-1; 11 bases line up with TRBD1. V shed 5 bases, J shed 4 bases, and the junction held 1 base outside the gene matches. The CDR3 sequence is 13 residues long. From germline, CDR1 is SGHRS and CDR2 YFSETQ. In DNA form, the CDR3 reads TGCGCCAGCAGGGGACAGGGGGGCACTGAAGCTTTCTTT. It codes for CASRGQGGTEAFF.

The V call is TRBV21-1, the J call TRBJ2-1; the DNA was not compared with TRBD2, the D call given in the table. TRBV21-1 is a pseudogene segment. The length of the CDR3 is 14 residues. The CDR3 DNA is TGTGCCAGCAGCTGGGGAGGGCCGGGGAATGAGCAGTTCTTC. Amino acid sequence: CASSWGGPGNEQFF.

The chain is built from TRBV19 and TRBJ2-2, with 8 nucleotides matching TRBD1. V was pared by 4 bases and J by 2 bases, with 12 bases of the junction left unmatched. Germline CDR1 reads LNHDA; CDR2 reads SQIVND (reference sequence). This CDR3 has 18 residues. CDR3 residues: CASSTPNWGQVNTGELFF. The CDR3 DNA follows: TGTGCCAGTAGTACTCCTAATTGGGGACAGGTTAACACCGGGGAGCTGTTTTTT. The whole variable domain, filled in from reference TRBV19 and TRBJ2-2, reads DGGITQSPKYLFRKEGQNVTLSCEQNLNHDAMYWYRQDPGQGLRLIYYSQIVNDFQKGDIAEGYSVSREKKESFPLTVTSAQKNPTAFYLCASSTPNWGQVNTGELFFGEGSRLTVL.

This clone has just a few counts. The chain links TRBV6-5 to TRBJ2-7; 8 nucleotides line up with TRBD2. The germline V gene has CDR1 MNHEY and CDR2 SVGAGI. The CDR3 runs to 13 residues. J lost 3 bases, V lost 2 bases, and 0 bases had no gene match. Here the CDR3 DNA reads TGTGCCAGCAGTTACCGGGAGGGCTACGAGCAGTACTTC. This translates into CASSYREGYEQYF.

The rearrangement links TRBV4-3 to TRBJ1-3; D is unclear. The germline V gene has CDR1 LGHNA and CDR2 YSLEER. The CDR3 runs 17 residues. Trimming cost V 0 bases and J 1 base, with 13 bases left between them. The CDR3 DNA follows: TGCGCCAGCAGCCAAGATCGGCGGACTATTTCTGGAAACACCATATATTTT. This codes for CASSQDRRTISGNTIYF.

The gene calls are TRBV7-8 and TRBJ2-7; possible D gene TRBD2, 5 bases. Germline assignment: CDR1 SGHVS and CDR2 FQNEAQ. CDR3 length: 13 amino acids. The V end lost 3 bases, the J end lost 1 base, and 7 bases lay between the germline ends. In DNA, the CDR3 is TGTGCCAGCAGCTTGGCGGGTTCCTACGAGCAGTACTTC. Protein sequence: CASSLAGSYEQYF.